This T cell receptor (beta chain) was recovered during a study of radiotherapy plus CTLA-4 blockade in lung cancer. The protocol was immunoSEQ multiplex PCR, while the TCRdb copy is restricted to in-frame clones and leaves out a portion. The profile shows roughly 90,000 clones, more than 70% of them singletons. Germline-derived CDR1 and CDR2 are SEHNR and FQNEAQ (reference sequence). This CDR3 region has 16 residues. V lost 5 bases and J lost 7, with 18 bases in between. The rearrangement links TRBV7-9 to TRBJ1-6; D possibly corresponds to TRBD1 (6 bases). This sequence was found in a human donor with non-small cell lung cancer that progressed on radiotherapy plus ipilimumab. The starting material was peripheral blood, obtained from a patient treated with radiotherapy plus ipilimumab. The CDR3: CASSKNRGLLNSPLHF. CDR3 bases: TGTGCCAGCAGCAAAAATAGGGGGTTGCTAAATTCACCCCTCCACTTT.